One sample yielded the 3 T cell receptor beta chains listed below, sequenced in a study of identical twins. TCRdb independently ran MiXCR on the 5' RACE reads; one entry per CDR3 protein. The sample includes more than 400,000 distinct CDR3 sequences, 13% to 15% seen only once; the top ten take 0.44%. These records were also assigned to another study, of yellow fever vaccine responses in identical twins.

Sequencing was carried out using CD4+ T cells sorted from blood. The receptor set was obtained from a young woman in good health.

V usage is TRBV20-1 and J usage is TRBJ1-4, with D possibly being TRBD1 (6 bases). Germline V gene data show CDR1 as DFQATT and CDR2 as SNEGSKA (reference sequence). V shed 5 bases and J shed 5 bases, with 15 bases lying between them. This CDR3 spans 14 amino acids. CDR3: CSAQSRGQNEKLFF. The CDR3 DNA is TGCAGTGCTCAGTCCAGGGGTCAGAATGAAAAACTGTTTTTT.

The chain has TRBV5-1 and TRBJ1-2, with D uncertain. V was trimmed by 7 bases and J by 8 bases, leaving 18 bases between them. Germline-derived CDR1 and CDR2 are SGHRS and YFSETQ. CDR3 length equals 13 residues. CDR3 sequence reads: CASRRGEVGGYTF. Written as DNA, the CDR3 is TGCGCCAGCCGACGCGGGGAGGTCGGCGGCTACACCTTC. The full variable domain, in which reference TRBV5-1 and TRBJ1-2 provide the parts outside the CDR3, is KAGVTQTPRYLIKTRGQQVTLSCSPISGHRSVSWYQQTPGQGLQFLFEYFSETQRNKGNFPGRFSGRQFSNSRSEMNVSTLELGDSALYLCASRRGEVGGYTFGSGTRLTVV.

In this sample, this clonotype turned up a few times. V is TRBV28 and J is TRBJ1-2; a weak D match, TRBD1 (5 bases). Germline V CDR1 and CDR2: MDHEN, SYDVKM. The CDR3 has 15 residues. V was pared by 6 bases and J by 6 bases, with 20 bases between. The DNA for the CDR3 is TGTGCCAGCAGCCTTCAGGGCCGCAGTTTCGATGGCTACACCTTC. Its translation is CASSLQGRSFDGYTF.